This TCR beta chain was observed in a study of CD8+CD57+ T cells in acquired aplastic anemia. CDR1 and CDR2 (germline): SGHVS, FNYEAQ. The V segment lost 4 bases and the J segment 4 bases; nucleotides outside the gene matches: 9. This CDR3 has 15 residues. Researchers used genomic DNA as the template to profile TCR beta VDJ and CDR3. TCRdb fed the reads into MiXCR, producing one record per CDR3 protein. The sample includes about 190,000 distinct CDR3 sequences, about 64% of them seen just once. Specimen: sorted CD4+, CD8+, or CD8+CD57+ T cells (not recorded which) from PBMCs. This chain joins TRBV7-6 and TRBJ2-7, with 8 bases aligning to TRBD1. The source is a human donor with severe aplastic anemia or a healthy control (not recorded which). CDR3 DNA sequence: TGTGCCAGCAGCTCGACGGACAGGGCCCGTTACGAGCAGTACTTC. This encodes CASSSTDRARYEQYF.